This T cell receptor beta chain came from a study of shared clonotypes between healthy human individuals. The protocol was immunoSEQ multiplex PCR, while the TCRdb copy is restricted to in-frame clones and leaves out a portion. The sample has some 2,100,000 clones, 85% to 95% seen once. The V end lost 3 bases, the J end lost 0 bases, and 17 bases lay between the germline ends. Germline V gene sequence: CDR1 SGHVS, CDR2 FNYEAQ. The CDR3 is 18 amino acids. Naive CD8 cells lacked CD45RO, underwent positive selection for CCR7 and left out terminally differentiated effector memory CD45RA+ cells. The clonotype originates from a man between 18 and 35 years old in good health. Some clones in this sample may be carry-over from other donors' samples. The chain has TRBV7-6 and TRBJ1-4; D ambiguous. Sequenced: naive CD8+ T cells from PBMCs. The CDR3 protein is CASSLEAVRTPTNEKLFF. The CDR3 nucleotides are TGTGCCAGCAGCTTGGAGGCAGTCAGGACCCCAACTAATGAAAAACTGTTTTTT.